These 21 T cell receptor beta chains were all obtained from the same sample, sequenced in a study of shared clonotypes between healthy human individuals. Profiled with immunoSEQ multiplex PCR; TCRdb holds only in-frame clones, not every one. This sample has about 340,000 clones, with 70% to 75% found just once. Sequenced material: memory CD4+ T cells sorted from blood. Subset here: CD45RA-negative fraction. These receptors all stem from a man younger than 40 in good health.

The chain employs TRBV5-8 and TRBJ2-3, with D possibly being TRBD2 (5 bases). V shed 4 bases and J shed 2 bases, with 17 bases lying between them. Germline CDR1 is SGHTS and CDR2 is YDEGEE. The CDR3 has 16 amino acids. The CDR3 reads CASSPGGRGDTDTQYF. The DNA for the CDR3 is TGTGCCAGCAGCCCTGGAGGCCGCGGTGACACAGATACGCAGTATTTT. Full variable domain (missing parts from reference TRBV5-8 and TRBJ2-3): EAGVTQSPTHLIKTRGQQATLRCSPISGHTSVYWYQQALGLGLQFLLWYDEGEERNRGNFPPRFSGRQFPNYSSELNVNALELEDSALYLCASSPGGRGDTDTQYFGPGTRLTVL.

The chain is built from TRBV5-1 and TRBJ1-4, with D possibly being TRBD1 (6 bases). Germline-derived CDR1 and CDR2 are SGHRS and YFSETQ. V was shortened by 1 base and J by 4 bases, with 8 bases between the two germline ends. The CDR3 has 14 amino acids. The CDR3 here is CASSLRGGNEKLFF. The CDR3 DNA sequence: TGCGCCAGCAGCTTGAGAGGGGGTAATGAAAAACTGTTTTTT.

The rearrangement uses TRBV6-5 and TRBJ1-5; D is uncertain. The CDR3 loop spans 15 amino acids. The germline gives CDR1 MNHEY, CDR2 SVGAGI. V was shortened by 5 bases and J by 3 bases, with 14 bases between the two germline ends. The chain's CDR3 is CASSRGPRANQPQHF. CDR3 nucleotide sequence: TGTGCCAGCAGTCGCGGACCCCGGGCCAATCAGCCCCAGCATTTT.

V is TRBV2 and J is TRBJ2-5, with TRBD2 identical over 7 bases. V lost 5 bases to trimming and J lost 6 bases; unmatched junction nucleotides: 9. The CDR3 is made up of 14 amino acids. Looked up from germline, CDR1 is SNHLY and CDR2 is FYNNEI. CDR3 DNA: TGTGCCAGCAGTTATAGCCGGGAGGTAAAGACCCAGTACTTC. Its translation: CASSYSREVKTQYF.

The chain uses TRBV19 and TRBJ1-3; D remains unclear. Germline loops: CDR1 LNHDA, CDR2 SQIVND (reference sequence). CDR3 length: 13 amino acids. The V gene lost 4 bases and the J gene lost 0 bases, with 4 bases spanning the gap. CDR3 sequence (DNA): TGTGCCAGTAGTAGCCGCTCTGGAAACACCATATATTTT. It encodes CASSSRSGNTIYF.

The chain is built from TRBV10-3 and TRBJ1-5, with a tentative D call TRBD1 (6 bases). Between the trimmed V and J ends, which lost 3 bases and 5 bases, there was a span of 14 bases. The germline gives CDR1 ENHRY, CDR2 SYGVKD. The CDR3 runs to 15 residues. The CDR3 loop reads CAISESAGVYQPQHF. The DNA for the CDR3 is TGTGCCATCAGTGAATCGGCAGGGGTTTATCAGCCCCAGCATTTT.

V gene TRBV7-6 combines with J gene TRBJ2-1; the match to TRBD2 covers 8 bases. Germline loops: CDR1 SGHVS, CDR2 FNYEAQ. Unmatched junction bases numbered 7, after V lost 3 bases and J lost 0 bases. This CDR3 is 17 amino acids long. The CDR3 nucleotides read TGTGCCAGCAGCTTGCTACTAGCGGCAAACTCCTACAATGAGCAGTTCTTC. Its protein product is CASSLLLAANSYNEQFF.

This chain links TRBV10-3 with TRBJ1-4, with D maybe TRBD1 (5 bases). The CDR3 has 13 amino acids. V was pared by 4 bases and J by 8 bases, with 11 bases between. Germline V gene sequence: CDR1 ENHRY, CDR2 SYGVKD. This CDR3 is CAISGQSGEKLFF. CDR3 DNA sequence: TGTGCCATCAGTGGACAGAGCGGCGAAAAACTGTTTTTT.

The chain combines TRBV5-8 with TRBJ2-1; D is possibly TRBD1 (6 bases). From germline, CDR1 is SGHTS and CDR2 YDEGEE. This CDR3 has 14 residues. V was trimmed by 4 bases and J by 6 bases, leaving 14 bases between them. CDR3 coding DNA: TGTGCCAGCAGCCCTCCTCTACAGGGCAATGAGCAGTTCTTC. Its translation is CASSPPLQGNEQFF.

This clone was counted only a few times. This sequence joins TRBV5-1 and TRBJ2-5; possible D gene TRBD1, 6 bases. Trimming left V 6 bases short and J 5 bases short, with 20 bases between. CDR3 size: 15 residues. Germline assignment: CDR1 SGHRS and CDR2 YFSETQ. The DNA for the CDR3 is TGCGCCAGCACCGGACAGCCGACAGCAGGCGAGACCCAGTACTTC. The encoded protein is CASTGQPTAGETQYF. The full variable domain, in which reference TRBV5-1 and TRBJ2-5 provide the parts outside the CDR3, is KAGVTQTPRYLIKTRGQQVTLSCSPISGHRSVSWYQQTPGQGLQFLFEYFSETQRNKGNFPGRFSGRQFSNSRSEMNVSTLELGDSALYLCASTGQPTAGETQYFGPGTRLLVL.

This clone has ten or more counts. The V call is TRBV30, the J call TRBJ2-7; TRBD1 matches 9 bases. The CDR3 runs 15 residues. V shed 3 bases and J 0 bases; nucleotides not matched to a gene: 6. CDR1 and CDR2 from the germline V gene are GTSNPN and SVGIG (reference sequence). CDR3 coding DNA: TGTGCCTGGAGCCCGTGGGGACAGGGCTCCTACGAGCAGTACTTC. This encodes CAWSPWGQGSYEQYF.

This chain connects TRBV7-9 to TRBJ2-7; D perhaps matches TRBD2 (5 bases). The ends were cut back, 4 bases at V and 2 bases at J, with 12 bases in the middle. The CDR3 totals 14 residues. CDR1 and CDR2 from the germline V gene are SEHNR and FQNEAQ (reference sequence). The CDR3 region is CASSSPGKTYEQYF. CDR3 bases: TGTGCCAGCAGCTCCCCCGGGAAAACCTACGAGCAGTACTTC.

The gene calls are TRBV6-5 and TRBJ2-7, with 8 bases that match TRBD1. This CDR3 has 14 residues. Germline lookup yields CDR1 MNHEY and CDR2 SVGAGI. Trimming cost V 2 bases and J 2 bases; bases outside gene matches: 2. DNA of the CDR3: TGTGCCAGCAGTTACGGACAGGGCGCCTACGAGCAGTACTTC. Amino acids: CASSYGQGAYEQYF.

The chain is built from TRBV6-1 and TRBJ1-1; D not resolved. Trimming shortened V by 8 bases and J by 8 bases, and 12 bases separated the two germline ends. Germline V lookup: CDR1 MNHNS, CDR2 SASEGT. The CDR3 runs to 11 residues. Here the CDR3 reads CASGFLAEAFF. The DNA of the CDR3 is TGTGCCAGCGGGTTCTTGGCCGAAGCTTTCTTT.

This clone appeared many times. The chain couples TRBV6-6 to TRBJ2-1, with D unresolved. Per germline, CDR1 MNHNY and CDR2 SVGAGI (reference sequence). Trimming pared 5 bases from V and 3 bases from J, leaving 8 bases between. This CDR3 comprises 13 residues. The CDR3: CASSPGNYNEQFF. Here the CDR3 DNA reads TGTGCCAGCAGTCCTGGGAACTACAATGAGCAGTTCTTC.

This clone was counted at least ten times. This chain links TRBV2 with TRBJ2-1; D is undetermined. Looked up from germline, CDR1 is SNHLY and CDR2 is FYNNEI. V shed 6 bases and J shed 5 bases, with 11 bases lying between them. This CDR3 comprises 13 residues. CDR3 DNA sequence: TGTGCCAGCAGCCTCCTAGGGCACAATGAGCAGTTCTTC. Its protein is CASSLLGHNEQFF.

The V and J genes are TRBV14 and TRBJ1-4, with TRBD1 identical over 8 bases. Germline V gene data show CDR1 as SGHDN and CDR2 as FVKESK. There are 18 residues in the CDR3. V dropped 3 bases and J dropped 0; count of bases not matched to a gene: 9. For the CDR3, the DNA is TGTGCCAGCAGCCACCTAACAGGGGGAAGTGCAACTAATGAAAAACTGTTTTTT. Amino acid sequence: CASSHLTGGSATNEKLFF.

This clone was seen more than once but under ten times. The same CDR3 arises from other DNA sequences in this sample as well. V and J are TRBV6-4 and TRBJ1-1, with D uncertain. V was pared by 0 bases and J by 5 bases, with 10 bases between. The V gene's germline CDR1 is MRHNA and CDR2 SNTAGT. The CDR3 is made up of 14 amino acids. As DNA, the CDR3 is TGTGCCAGCAGTGACTCGTCGAGAGGGACTGAAGCTTTCTTT. Protein sequence: CASSDSSRGTEAFF.

The CDR3 loop reads CASTPVANTGELFF. The CDR3 nucleotides read TGTGCCAGTACCCCTGTAGCGAACACCGGGGAGCTGTTTTTT. The rearrangement uses TRBV19 and TRBJ2-2, with D unresolved. CDR3 length: 14 amino acids. Germline V gives CDR1 LNHDA, CDR2 SQIVND (reference sequence). Trimming removed 7 bases at V and 0 bases at J, with 9 bases between.

This clone was counted a few times. The chain uses TRBV5-1 and TRBJ2-5, with D uncertain. V lost 5 bases to trimming and J lost 3 bases, with 8 bases between them. This CDR3 is 12 amino acids long. The germline gives CDR1 SGHRS, CDR2 YFSETQ. CDR3 amino acids: CASSSEKETQYF. CDR3 sequence (DNA): TGCGCCAGCAGTTCGGAAAAAGAGACCCAGTACTTC.

The V call is TRBV6-1, the J call TRBJ2-2, with 8 bases lining up with TRBD1. V dropped 0 bases and J dropped 0; count of bases not matched to a gene: 3. Germline V CDR1 and CDR2: MNHNS, SASEGT. The CDR3 length is 17 residues. DNA for the CDR3: TGTGCCAGCAGTGAAGCAGGACAGGGAACGAACACCGGGGAGCTGTTTTTT. It translates to CASSEAGQGTNTGELFF.